A selection of T cell receptor beta chains follows, all from one sample in a study of CD8 T cells in ankylosing spondylitis. TCRdb ran MiXCR on the 5' RACE reads and lists one entry per CDR3 protein. The sample records a few hundred thousand distinct CDR3 sequences, approximately 12% being singletons. Input material: blood, either unsorted or a sorted T cell fraction (not recorded which). Source of these receptors: a male donor with ankylosing spondylitis or in good health (not recorded which). Each CDR3 is given with its conserved first and last residue. D genes are given only for firm matches. Size is stated for part of the rows, as once, few or many counts, or as a class when the clone is expanded.

clone_size: many; j_call: TRBJ1-1; d_call: -; cdr3_length: 13; v_call: TRBV20-1; cdr3_aa: CSASGGTNTEAFF; cdr3_nt: TGCAGTGCTAGCGGAGGAACGAACACTGAAGCTTTCTTT
clone_size: many; j_call: TRBJ2-7; d_call: -; cdr3_length: 13; v_call: TRBV12-3/TRBV12-4; cdr3_aa: CASSRATSYEQYF; cdr3_nt: TGTGCCAGCAGTAGGGCTACTTCCTACGAGCAGTACTTC
clone_size: few; j_call: TRBJ2-7; d_call: TRBD2; cdr3_length: 17; v_call: TRBV7-9; cdr3_aa: CASSLIARGLAAHEQYF; cdr3_nt: TGTGCCAGCAGCTTAATTGCTCGGGGACTAGCGGCCCACGAGCAGTACTTC
clone_size: once; j_call: TRBJ2-6; d_call: -; cdr3_length: 15; v_call: TRBV5-1; cdr3_aa: CASSTLGSGANVLTF; cdr3_nt: TGCGCCAGCAGCACCCTCGGCTCTGGGGCCAACGTCCTGACTTTC
clone_size: many; j_call: TRBJ1-3; d_call: -; cdr3_length: 14; v_call: TRBV4-1; cdr3_aa: CASSQGDRGNTIYF; cdr3_nt: TGCGCCAGCAGCCAAGGGGACCGGGGAAACACCATATATTTT
clone_size: -; j_call: TRBJ2-7; d_call: -; cdr3_length: 12; v_call: TRBV10-2; cdr3_aa: CASGILGGEQYF; cdr3_nt: TGCGCCAGCGGAATTTTGGGTGGCGAGCAGTACTTC
clone_size: -; j_call: TRBJ1-2; d_call: -; cdr3_length: 16; v_call: TRBV7-8; cdr3_aa: CASSLARLYPNYGYTF; cdr3_nt: TGTGCCAGCAGCTTAGCACGGCTCTATCCGAACTATGGCTACACCTTC
clone_size: many; j_call: TRBJ2-1; d_call: -; cdr3_length: 13; v_call: TRBV29-1; cdr3_aa: CSVGTFSYNEQFF; cdr3_nt: TGCAGCGTCGGGACGTTTTCCTACAATGAGCAGTTCTTC
clone_size: few; j_call: TRBJ2-7; d_call: -; cdr3_length: 12; v_call: TRBV6-6; cdr3_aa: CASARNSYEQYF; cdr3_nt: TGTGCCAGTGCCAGAAACTCCTACGAGCAGTACTTC
clone_size: many; j_call: TRBJ2-2; d_call: TRBD1; cdr3_length: 15; v_call: TRBV12-3/TRBV12-4; cdr3_aa: CASSSRDRATGELFF; cdr3_nt: TGTGCCAGCAGTTCTCGGGACAGGGCCACCGGGGAGCTGTTTTTT
clone_size: many; j_call: TRBJ1-4; d_call: TRBD1; cdr3_length: 13; v_call: TRBV6-1; cdr3_aa: CATRQGAGEKLFF; cdr3_nt: TGTGCCACCAGACAGGGGGCAGGGGAAAAACTGTTTTTT
clone_size: many; j_call: TRBJ1-5; d_call: TRBD1; cdr3_length: 18; v_call: TRBV12-3/TRBV12-4; cdr3_aa: CASSPATGGGDSNQPQHF; cdr3_nt: TGTGCCAGCAGTCCAGCAACAGGGGGCGGGGATAGCAATCAGCCCCAGCATTTT
clone_size: many; j_call: TRBJ1-2; d_call: -; cdr3_length: 17; v_call: TRBV3-1; cdr3_aa: CASSQEGGEILPYGYTF; cdr3_nt: TGTGCCAGCAGCCAAGAAGGGGGGGAGATTCTCCCCTATGGCTACACCTTC
clone_size: few; j_call: TRBJ2-1; d_call: -; cdr3_length: 17; v_call: TRBV3-1; cdr3_aa: CASSQGLNGGQNNEQFF; cdr3_nt: TGTGCCAGCAGCCAAGGGCTTAACGGGGGCCAAAACAATGAGCAGTTCTTC
clone_size: few; j_call: TRBJ2-4; d_call: -; cdr3_length: 14; v_call: TRBV29-1; cdr3_aa: CSVGKSGTKNIQYF; cdr3_nt: TGCAGCGTTGGAAAGTCGGGTACCAAAAACATTCAGTACTTC
clone_size: few; j_call: TRBJ2-1; d_call: TRBD2; cdr3_length: 17; v_call: TRBV5-5; cdr3_aa: CASSLGGLGTSYNEQFF; cdr3_nt: TGTGCCAGCAGCTTGGGGGGACTAGGGACCTCCTACAATGAGCAGTTCTTC
clone_size: few; j_call: TRBJ1-2; d_call: -; cdr3_length: 14; v_call: TRBV10-3; cdr3_aa: CAISGLAAQYGYTF; cdr3_nt: TGTGCCATCAGTGGTCTGGCAGCACAGTATGGCTACACCTTC
clone_size: many; j_call: TRBJ2-3; d_call: TRBD2; cdr3_length: 15; v_call: TRBV5-1; cdr3_aa: CASSLASGGTDTQYF; cdr3_nt: TGCGCCAGCAGCTTGGCTAGCGGGGGAACAGATACGCAGTATTTT
clone_size: many; j_call: TRBJ2-1; d_call: -; cdr3_length: 14; v_call: TRBV6-5; cdr3_aa: CASSVASADYEQFF; cdr3_nt: TGTGCCAGCAGTGTTGCTAGCGCGGACTATGAGCAGTTCTTC
clone_size: many; j_call: TRBJ1-2; d_call: -; cdr3_length: 14; v_call: TRBV5-1; cdr3_aa: CASSLQVSNYGYTF; cdr3_nt: TGCGCCAGCAGCTTACAGGTCTCTAACTATGGCTACACCTTC
clone_size: many; j_call: TRBJ2-3; d_call: -; cdr3_length: 16; v_call: TRBV5-1; cdr3_aa: CASSLRLAESGDTQYF; cdr3_nt: TGCGCCAGCAGCTTGCGGTTAGCAGAGTCCGGGGATACGCAGTATTTT
clone_size: many; j_call: TRBJ2-1; d_call: TRBD1; cdr3_length: 15; v_call: TRBV29-1; cdr3_aa: CSVARQGSSYNEQFF; cdr3_nt: TGCAGCGTTGCACGACAGGGGAGCTCCTACAATGAGCAGTTCTTC
clone_size: -; j_call: TRBJ2-1; d_call: TRBD2; cdr3_length: 17; v_call: TRBV7-9; cdr3_aa: CASSLVRASGRANEQFF; cdr3_nt: TGTGCCAGCAGCTTAGTACGGGCTAGCGGGAGGGCGAATGAGCAGTTCTTC
clone_size: many; j_call: TRBJ1-1; d_call: -; cdr3_length: 11; v_call: TRBV12-3/TRBV12-4; cdr3_aa: CASSRNTEAFF; cdr3_nt: TGTGCCAGCAGCCGGAACACTGAAGCTTTCTTT
clone_size: -; j_call: TRBJ1-2; d_call: -; cdr3_length: 14; v_call: TRBV27; cdr3_aa: CASSPQGIAYGYTF; cdr3_nt: TGTGCCAGCAGTCCCCAGGGTATCGCCTATGGCTACACCTTC
clone_size: few; j_call: TRBJ2-1; d_call: -; cdr3_length: 16; v_call: TRBV7-8; cdr3_aa: CASSLEARSSYNEQFF; cdr3_nt: TGTGCCAGCAGCTTAGAGGCGAGAAGCTCCTACAATGAGCAGTTCTTC
clone_size: many; j_call: TRBJ1-1; d_call: -; cdr3_length: 11; v_call: TRBV7-2; cdr3_aa: CASSRDTEAFF; cdr3_nt: TGCGCCAGCAGCAGAGACACTGAAGCTTTCTTT
clone_size: many; j_call: TRBJ1-2; d_call: -; cdr3_length: 13; v_call: TRBV12-3/TRBV12-4; cdr3_aa: CASSFARAGGYTF; cdr3_nt: TGTGCCAGCAGTTTCGCCAGGGCTGGAGGCTACACCTTC
clone_size: few; j_call: TRBJ2-7; d_call: TRBD1; cdr3_length: 15; v_call: TRBV5-1; cdr3_aa: CASSQPGQRSYEQYF; cdr3_nt: TGCGCCAGCAGTCAACCGGGACAGAGGTCCTACGAGCAGTACTTC
clone_size: many; j_call: TRBJ2-1; d_call: TRBD2; cdr3_length: 17; v_call: TRBV29-1; cdr3_aa: CSVAGTSGLSSYNEQFF; cdr3_nt: TGCAGCGTAGCTGGGACTAGCGGGTTAAGCTCCTACAATGAGCAGTTCTTC